What follows are 29 T cell receptor beta chains derived from one specimen sequenced in a study of OX40 agonist ivuxolimab in advanced cancers. Profiled with immunoSEQ multiplex PCR; TCRdb holds only in-frame clones, not every one. The profile shows 50,000 to 75,000 clones, around nine tenths of them singletons. The material was CD4+ or CD8+ T cells sorted from blood, obtained in a trial of the OX40 agonist ivuxolimab. The receptors derive from an adult with an advanced solid tumor such as melanoma, head and neck, liver or kidney cancer.

The rearrangement links TRBV6-1 to TRBJ1-3; D not resolved. In germline, CDR1 is MNHNS, CDR2 SASEGT. CDR3 size: 14 residues. V lost 1 base to trimming and J lost 8 bases, with 12 bases between them. CDR3 loop: CASSEVGGPDTIYF. In nucleotides, the CDR3 is TGTGCCAGCAGTGAAGTTGGAGGGCCGGACACCATATATTTT.

This clone was detected once. V usage is TRBV30 and J usage is TRBJ1-2; 9 positions match TRBD1. Losses at the gene ends were 4 bases for V and 1 base for J; bases not matched to a gene: 10. CDR1 GTSNPN and CDR2 SVGIG come from the germline V gene (reference sequence). CDR3 length equals 16 residues. In DNA, the CDR3 is TGTGCCTGGACCCGGGACAGGGTCTGGGGTAACTATGGCTACACCTTC. It encodes CAWTRDRVWGNYGYTF.

This chain uses TRBV19 with TRBJ2-3; 7 positions match TRBD2. Per germline, CDR1 LNHDA and CDR2 SQIVND (reference sequence). This CDR3 has 14 amino acids. Trimming at V came to 9 bases and at J to 6 bases, leaving 12 bases not matched to a gene. The CDR3, as DNA: TGTGCCAGCCTAGCTAGCGGCCTCGGGGATACGCAGTATTTT. This gives the protein CASLASGLGDTQYF.

The V call is TRBV6-1, the J call TRBJ1-4, with D possibly TRBD1 on 6 matching bases. CDR3 length: 14 amino acids. Per the germline V gene, CDR1 is MNHNS and CDR2 is SASEGT. V was shortened by 3 bases and J by 7 bases, with 12 bases between the two germline ends. CDR3 in DNA: TGTGCCAGCAGTGACGCAGGGGTAGGTGAAAAACTGTTTTTT. This gives the protein CASSDAGVGEKLFF.

The chain has TRBV6-5 and TRBJ1-4, with 9 bases lining up with TRBD1. The CDR3 sequence is 15 residues long. V trimming: 2 bases; J trimming: 8 bases; junction bases outside the gene matches: 6. Looked up from germline, CDR1 is MNHEY and CDR2 is SVGAGI. The DNA of the CDR3 is TGTGCCAGCAGTTACCGGGACAGGGTGGAGGAAAAACTGTTTTTT. This translates into CASSYRDRVEEKLFF.

CDR3 nucleotide sequence: TGCGCCAGCAGCCGACAGGGAAGGAGTGAAAAACTGTTTTTT. It translates to CASSRQGRSEKLFF. The chain combines TRBV4-1 with TRBJ1-4; 7 bases match TRBD1. V shed 4 bases, J shed 7 bases, and the junction held 6 bases outside the gene matches. The germline V gene encodes CDR1 MGHRA and CDR2 YSYEKL. This CDR3 is built from 14 residues.

The chain uses TRBV7-9 and TRBJ1-1; D gene uncertain. The germline V gene has CDR1 SEHNR and CDR2 FQNEAQ (reference sequence). V was shortened by 7 bases and J by 1 base, with 10 bases between the two germline ends. This CDR3 contains 13 residues. The CDR3 DNA follows: TGTGCCAGCACCCACCCTGGGAACACTGAAGCTTTCTTT. This gives the protein CASTHPGNTEAFF.

The chain recombines TRBV7-2 with TRBJ1-1, with TRBD1 matching over 8 bases. The J segment lost 10 bases and the V segment lost 5 bases, leaving 9 bases of the junction unmatched. Germline V gene sequence: CDR1 SGHTA, CDR2 FQGNSA. The CDR3 has 13 amino acids. The CDR3 DNA reads as TGTGCCAGCAGCCTGGACAGGGTATCGGGAGCTTTCTTT. Its translation is CASSLDRVSGAFF.

CDR3 bases: TGTGCCAGCAGCCAGGAACGACAGCAGCCGGGAAACACCATATATTTT. It yields the protein CASSQERQQPGNTIYF. The rearrangement links TRBV4-2 to TRBJ1-3; D might be TRBD1 (5 bases). Per germline, CDR1 LGHNA and CDR2 YNFKEQ. This CDR3 spans 16 amino acids. V was shortened by 3 bases and J by 4 bases, with 16 bases between the two germline ends.

The chain uses TRBV5-8 and TRBJ1-2; a possible D gene is TRBD1 (6 bases). The germline V and J ends were trimmed by 1 base and 7 bases, with 11 bases remaining between them. Germline values: CDR1 SGHTS, CDR2 YDEGEE. CDR3 length: 13 amino acids. CDR3 residues: CASSLMGGGGYTF. The CDR3 nucleotides read TGTGCCAGCAGCTTGATGGGGGGCGGTGGCTACACCTTC.

Notes on this clone: One junction end disagrees with the germline gene, perhaps due to a read error. This chain uses TRBV4-2 with TRBJ2-3, with 14 bases fitting TRBD2. Germline CDR1 reads LGHNA; CDR2 reads YNFKEQ. The CDR3 has 16 amino acids. The CDR3 DNA reads as TGTGCCAGCAGCAGGACTAGCGGGGGGTCCACATATACGCAGTATTTT. Translating it yields CASSRTSGGSTYTQYF.

The chain recombines TRBV27 with TRBJ1-3; maybe TRBD1 (5 bases). Per germline, CDR1 MNHEY and CDR2 SMNVEV (reference sequence). The germline V and J ends were trimmed by 3 bases and 2 bases, with 17 bases remaining between them. The CDR3 spans 17 residues. Written as DNA, the CDR3 is TGTGCCAGCAGTTTGCTGGGGGAGGGATCGACTGGAAACACCATATATTTT. This codes for CASSLLGEGSTGNTIYF.

V is TRBV30 and J is TRBJ1-3; D remains ambiguous. In germline, CDR1 is GTSNPN, CDR2 SVGIG (reference sequence). The length of the CDR3 is 12 residues. The V end lost 0 bases, the J end lost 4 bases, and 4 bases lay between the germline ends. CDR3: CAWSVTGNTIYF. CDR3 nucleotides: TGTGCCTGGAGTGTGACCGGAAACACCATATATTTT. The variable domain in full, completed from reference TRBV30 and TRBJ1-3, reads SQTIHQWPATLVQPVGSPLSLECTVEGTSNPNLYWYRQAAGRGLQLLFYSVGIGQISSEVPQNLSASRPQDRQFILSSKKLLLSDSGFYLCAWSVTGNTIYFGEGSWLTVV.

This clone came up once. The chain employs TRBV27 and TRBJ1-6; 8 bases map to TRBD1. CDR3 size: 15 residues. Germline CDR1 and CDR2: MNHEY and SMNVEV (reference sequence). J gave up 7 bases and V 2 bases, and 4 bases lay outside the gene matches. The CDR3 region is CASSLGQGWNSPLHF. The CDR3 coding sequence is TGTGCCAGCAGTTTAGGACAGGGTTGGAATTCACCCCTCCACTTT.

This sequence joins TRBV23-1 and TRBJ1-2; no firm D call. TRBV23-1 is reported as an ORF; its role is uncertain. CDR3 length: 14 amino acids. V was cut by 4 bases and J by 4 bases, with 13 bases left in between. This CDR3 is CASSPPTLAYGYTF. The CDR3 DNA reads as TGCGCCAGCAGTCCTCCGACCCTAGCCTATGGCTACACCTTC.

This rearrangement joins TRBV7-9 to TRBJ2-5, with D possibly being TRBD2 (5 bases). The CDR3 is 15 amino acids. V shed 1 base and J shed 4 bases, with 13 bases lying between them. Germline values: CDR1 SEHNR, CDR2 FQNEAQ (reference sequence). The CDR3 bases are TGTGCCAGCAGCTTAGTTCCGGACTTGAGAGAGACCCAGTACTTC. Translated: CASSLVPDLRETQYF.

The V call is TRBV10-3, the J call TRBJ2-1, with 7 bases lining up with TRBD1. In germline, CDR1 is ENHRY, CDR2 SYGVKD. CDR3 length: 13 residues. V lost 5 bases to trimming and J lost 7 bases; unmatched junction nucleotides: 5. The DNA for the CDR3 is TGTGCCATCAGTAGACAGGGCCTAAATGAGCAGTTCTTC. Residues: CAISRQGLNEQFF.

There are a few counts of this clone. The rearrangement uses TRBV2 and TRBJ2-1; 8 positions agree with TRBD1. CDR1 SNHLY and CDR2 FYNNEI come from the germline V gene. With 8 bases clipped from V and 1 base from J, the junction kept 7 bases outside the gene matches. CDR3 length: 15 amino acids. The CDR3 loop reads CASGRDRPSYNEQFF. CDR3 nucleotides: TGTGCCAGCGGACGGGACAGGCCGTCCTACAATGAGCAGTTCTTC.

The V gene is TRBV18, the J gene TRBJ2-7, with 13 bases fitting TRBD2. Per germline, CDR1 KGHSH and CDR2 LQKENI. Trimming removed 6 bases from V and 0 bases from J; junction bases left unmatched: 11. The length of the CDR3 is 18 residues. CDR3 region: CASSPTKGTSGTSYEQYF. In nucleotides, the CDR3 is TGTGCCAGCTCGCCAACTAAAGGGACTAGCGGGACCTCCTACGAGCAGTACTTC.

This clone has only a few counts. J is TRBJ1-2 and V is TRBV19; TRBD1 aligns across 9 bases. The germline V gene has CDR1 LNHDA and CDR2 SQIVND (reference sequence). Trimming took 7 bases from V and 0 from J; bases not matched to a gene: 3. This CDR3 contains 14 residues. The CDR3 region is CASKDRGANYGYTF. CDR3 DNA sequence: TGTGCCAGTAAGGACAGGGGAGCTAACTATGGCTACACCTTC.

The chain uses TRBV30 and TRBJ1-5; D is perhaps TRBD1 (5 bases). The CDR3 covers 16 residues. Trimming took off 4 bases at V and 4 bases at J, with 20 bases between the two ends. Germline lookup yields CDR1 GTSNPN and CDR2 SVGIG (reference sequence). Here the CDR3 reads CAWTQGGSGRNQPQHF. DNA of the CDR3: TGTGCCTGGACCCAGGGAGGGTCGGGTCGGAATCAGCCCCAGCATTTT.

The chain links TRBV4-2 to TRBJ2-4; D perhaps matches TRBD1 (5 bases). The germline CDR1 and CDR2 sequences are LGHNA and YNFKEQ. This CDR3 has 13 residues. The ends were cut back, 0 bases at V and 6 bases at J, with 6 bases in the middle. CDR3 loop: CASSQEQGNIQYF. As DNA, the CDR3 is TGTGCCAGCAGCCAAGAGCAGGGAAACATTCAGTACTTC.

The rearrangement joins TRBV11-2 to TRBJ1-5; 8 bases line up with TRBD1. J lost 4 bases, V lost 0 bases, and 2 bases had no gene match. Germline CDR1 SGHAT, CDR2 FQNNGV. This CDR3 is built from 15 residues. In nucleotides, the CDR3 is TGTGCCAGCAGCTTAGACAGGGGGCTGAATCAGCCCCAGCATTTT. Encoded protein: CASSLDRGLNQPQHF.

The chain links TRBV11-3 to TRBJ1-5, with D hard to call. V lost 5 bases and J lost 4, with 18 bases in between. The CDR3 has 16 residues. Germline V CDR1 and CDR2: SGHNT, YENEEA. The CDR3 loop reads CASSPLVRWRNQPQHF. CDR3 coding DNA: TGTGCCAGCAGCCCATTGGTCCGCTGGAGAAATCAGCCCCAGCATTTT.

The DNA of the CDR3 is TGTGCCAGCAGCTTCCCCGAAAGTCAGCCCCAGCATTTT. Translated, it gives CASSFPESQPQHF. The genes are TRBV7-8 and TRBJ1-5; D is uncertain. Looked up from germline, CDR1 is SGHVS and CDR2 is FQNEAQ. The germline V and J ends were trimmed by 3 bases and 6 bases, with 9 bases remaining between them. This CDR3 has 13 residues.

This chain links TRBV5-1 with TRBJ2-5, with 9 bases fitting TRBD2. This CDR3 spans 15 amino acids. V gave up 2 bases and J gave up 5 bases; unmatched junction bases: 7. Per germline, CDR1 SGHRS and CDR2 YFSETQ. CDR3 protein: CASSLAAGGVETQYF. CDR3 sequence (DNA): TGCGCCAGCAGCTTAGCAGCGGGGGGCGTGGAGACCCAGTACTTC.

The chain combines TRBV7-8 with TRBJ1-4; the match to TRBD1 covers 7 bases. Germline CDR1 SGHVS, CDR2 FQNEAQ. The CDR3 sequence is 14 residues long. V was pared by 6 bases and J by 4 bases, with 5 bases of the junction left unmatched. As DNA, the CDR3 is TGTGCCAGCAGTCCCGACAGGGTTAATGAAAAACTGTTTTTT. It specifies CASSPDRVNEKLFF.

The V call is TRBV11-2, the J call TRBJ2-7, with TRBD2 as a possible D gene (6 bases). The germline V gene has CDR1 SGHAT and CDR2 FQNNGV. This CDR3 spans 16 amino acids. V was clipped by 4 bases and J by 1 base, with 17 bases between them. CDR3 in amino acids: CASSSLRGNSSYEQYF. The CDR3 DNA sequence: TGTGCCAGCAGCTCCCTACGGGGGAATTCGTCCTACGAGCAGTACTTC.

This clone turned up a few times. The chain combines TRBV10-3 with TRBJ2-7; the match to TRBD1 covers 7 bases. This CDR3 has 16 residues. V lost 1 base, J lost 1 base, and 7 bases stayed unmatched. Germline V gene sequence: CDR1 ENHRY, CDR2 SYGVKD. CDR3 coding DNA: TGTGCCATCAGTGAGTTAAAGGGGGCGAGGTCCTACGAGCAGTACTTC. Amino acid sequence: CAISELKGARSYEQYF.